Detailed here is one T cell receptor beta chain. Its matching antigen is unknown. This record belongs to a study of molecular identifiers for immune sequencing clone quantification. Study details: Five aliquots were made in replicates from the RNA of roughly 21,000 or 96,000 naive CD8 cells, and four were sequenced. Findings of the study overall: Spiked Jurkat TCR RNA originating from one cell could reportedly be identified amid more than 950,000 naive cells.

J lost 1 base, V lost 5 bases, and 3 bases had no gene match. This CDR3 spans 17 amino acids. One entry per CDR3 protein, called by TCRdb with MiXCR from the PCR reads. Of some 650,000 distinct CDR3 sequences listed, approximately 20% are singletons. Preparation of naive CD8 libraries involved roughly 19,000 to 1,100,000 sorted cells and 10%, 30% or 50% RNA. The chain recombines TRBV12-3 or TRBV12-4 with TRBJ2-6, with 12 bases fitting TRBD2. The receptor was derived from a human donor in good health. Some libraries in this study had Jurkat cell RNA spiked in. Sequencing used naive CD8+ T cells from blood, with Jurkat cell RNA spiked in. Subset in this sample: FACS-sorted CD8+CD4-CCR7+CD45RA+ naive T cells. The CDR3 protein is CASSRLAGVSGANVLTF. The CDR3 DNA is TGTGCCAGCAGTAGACTAGCGGGAGTATCTGGGGCCAACGTCCTGACTTTC.